The 32 T cell receptor beta chains reported below all come from one sample, sequenced in a study of cytomegalovirus exposure and HLA in healthy donors. The study ran its PCR with 60 Vbeta and 13 Jbeta primers. Sequencing was performed with immunoSEQ multiplex PCR; in TCRdb, only in-frame clones are kept and a portion is missing. The table has 150,000 to 200,000 clones, roughly 79% seen once. Sequences were obtained from PBMCs. These receptors were collected from a middle-aged man in good health and CMV-seropositive.

The gene calls are TRBV12-5 and TRBJ2-5; TRBD1 aligns across 8 bases. With 2 bases clipped from V and 4 bases from J, the junction kept 0 bases outside the gene matches. Germline assignment: CDR1 LGHNT and CDR2 FRNRAP. The CDR3 loop spans 13 amino acids. The CDR3 sequence: CASGLTGGETQYF. CDR3 coding DNA: TGTGCTAGTGGTTTGACAGGGGGAGAGACCCAGTACTTC.

The CDR3 here is CSASGTAGYTF. DNA for the CDR3: TGCAGTGCTAGCGGGACAGCTGGCTACACCTTC. The chain joins TRBV20-1 to TRBJ1-2; 7 bases line up with TRBD1. Losses at the gene ends were 3 bases for V and 7 bases for J; bases not matched to a gene: 2. This CDR3 is built from 11 residues. Germline CDR1 and CDR2: DFQATT and SNEGSKA (reference sequence).

V usage is TRBV30 and J usage is TRBJ2-1; D might be TRBD2 (6 bases). The V end was cut by 4 bases, the J end by 0 bases, with 13 bases between. There are 15 residues in the CDR3. Germline V CDR1 and CDR2: GTSNPN, SVGIG (reference sequence). The CDR3 loop is CAWTRDFSSYNEQFF. In DNA form, the CDR3 reads TGTGCCTGGACCCGGGACTTCAGCTCCTACAATGAGCAGTTCTTC.

This rearrangement joins TRBV2 to TRBJ2-6, with 8 bases aligning to TRBD1. V was clipped by 7 bases and J by 0 bases; unmatched bases: 8. CDR3 length: 17 residues. From germline, CDR1 is SNHLY and CDR2 FYNNEI. The chain's CDR3 is CASKDRVTASGANVLTF. The CDR3 DNA is TGTGCCAGCAAGGACAGGGTTACGGCCTCTGGGGCCAACGTCCTGACTTTC.

The count of this clone is one. The chain recombines TRBV6-5 with TRBJ1-2; D is ambiguous. This CDR3 region has 12 residues. Germline loops: CDR1 MNHEY, CDR2 SVGAGI. V lost 2 bases to trimming and J lost 8 bases, with 9 bases between them. The CDR3: CASSYGSGGYTF. Written as DNA, the CDR3 is TGTGCCAGCAGTTACGGCTCGGGGGGCTACACCTTC.

The CDR3 region has the DNA TGTGCCAGTAGTATAGGACAGGGAGTAGTCCGCAATGAGCAGTTCTTC. This sequence encodes CASSIGQGVVRNEQFF. J is TRBJ2-1 and V is TRBV19; 7 bases are shared with TRBD1. V gave up 1 base and J gave up 6 bases; unmatched junction bases: 9. The CDR3 loop spans 16 amino acids. The V gene's germline CDR1 is LNHDA and CDR2 SQIVND (reference sequence).

This chain joins TRBV7-6 and TRBJ2-7, with D possibly being TRBD2 (6 bases). V gave up 5 bases and J gave up 0 bases, with 17 bases separating them. This CDR3 is 16 amino acids long. Germline V lookup: CDR1 SGHVS, CDR2 FNYEAQ. In DNA, the CDR3 is TGTGCCAGCAGCCCACCGGGACTGCCAAGCTCCTACGAGCAGTACTTC. Protein: CASSPPGLPSSYEQYF.

The J gene is TRBJ2-7, the V gene TRBV18; TRBD1 agrees at 9 bases. This CDR3 is built from 16 residues. The germline CDR1 and CDR2 sequences are KGHSH and LQKENI. Trimming took 4 bases from V and 5 from J; bases not matched to a gene: 12. The CDR3 coding sequence is TGTGCCAGCTCACACAATCCGGGACAGGGAGCCAACGAGCAGTACTTC. Protein sequence: CASSHNPGQGANEQYF.

This chain joins TRBV28 and TRBJ1-4; D is perhaps TRBD1 (5 bases). V lost 5 bases and J 10 bases, leaving 26 bases between the germline ends. From germline, CDR1 is MDHEN and CDR2 SYDVKM. The CDR3 has 17 residues. CDR3: CASSPSLLRVPSRKLFF. In DNA, the CDR3 is TGTGCCAGCAGTCCCTCTCTTCTCAGGGTACCTTCTAGAAAACTGTTTTTT.

The V call is TRBV9, the J call TRBJ2-3; D unclear. Per germline, CDR1 SGDLS and CDR2 YYNGEE. The CDR3 covers 16 residues. Deletions cut 5 bases from V and 2 bases from J, with 18 bases between. CDR3 sequence reads: CASSELPITPTDTQYF. The CDR3 region has the DNA TGTGCCAGCAGTGAGCTCCCGATTACTCCCACAGATACGCAGTATTTT.

V usage is TRBV7-9 and J usage is TRBJ2-7; D gene uncertain. Germline V gene data show CDR1 as SEHNR and CDR2 as FQNEAQ (reference sequence). The CDR3 runs 12 residues. V lost 5 bases and J 0 bases, leaving 5 bases between the germline ends. CDR3 amino acids: CASSIYSYEQYF. CDR3 bases: TGTGCCAGCAGCATCTACTCCTACGAGCAGTACTTC.

V gene TRBV5-8 combines with J gene TRBJ1-1; maybe TRBD1 (5 bases). The germline V and J ends were trimmed by 0 bases and 9 bases, with 9 bases remaining between them. The CDR3 totals 12 residues. CDR1 and CDR2 (germline): SGHTS, YDEGEE. The CDR3 region is CASSLGEGQAFF. CDR3 coding DNA: TGTGCCAGCAGCTTGGGGGAGGGGCAAGCTTTCTTT.

J is TRBJ2-1 and V is TRBV6-6, with 8 positions matching TRBD2. The CDR3 is 15 amino acids. Germline CDR1 MNHNY, CDR2 SVGAGI (reference sequence). After removal of 3 bases from V and 3 bases from J, the junction contained 4 bases not matched to a gene. The CDR3 sequence is CASSYPREGYNEQFF. Here the CDR3 DNA reads TGTGCCAGCAGTTATCCCCGGGAGGGCTACAATGAGCAGTTCTTC.

V gene TRBV28 combines with J gene TRBJ2-7; 9 bases agree with TRBD2. Trimming at V came to 2 bases and at J to 1 base, leaving 6 bases not matched to a gene. Germline CDR1 reads MDHEN; CDR2 reads SYDVKM. The CDR3 runs 16 residues. Here the CDR3 reads CASSLPPAGGSYEQYF. The CDR3 coding sequence is TGTGCCAGCAGTTTACCCCCGGCGGGAGGGTCCTACGAGCAGTACTTC.

The chain has TRBV10-1 and TRBJ2-5; 8 bases line up with TRBD2. V lost 6 bases, J lost 0 bases, and 3 bases stayed unmatched. The CDR3 spans 14 residues. Germline V lookup: CDR1 WNHNN, CDR2 SYGVQD (reference sequence). CDR3 nucleotides: TGCGCCAGCAGCGCACTAGCGGACCAAGAGACCCAGTACTTC. It translates to CASSALADQETQYF.

The chain uses TRBV28 and TRBJ1-4; D possibly corresponds to TRBD1 (5 bases). The CDR3 is made up of 16 amino acids. Trimming cost V 6 bases and J 3 bases, with 17 bases left between them. Germline CDR1 is MDHEN and CDR2 is SYDVKM. CDR3 DNA: TGTGCCAGCAGCCCCGGGGGGTTAGGAGCTAATGAAAAACTGTTTTTT. Translation: CASSPGGLGANEKLFF.

Worth noting for this clone: The junction differs from germline at one of its ends, possibly a read error. The DNA for the CDR3 is TGTGCCAGCAGCCTAAGCGGTCGCGGGGGGCTCACCGCCAAAAACAGTCAGTACTTC. Encoded protein: CASSLSGRGGLTAKNSQYF. The chain uses TRBV11-1 and TRBJ2-4; 8 nucleotides line up with TRBD2. The CDR3 contains 19 residues. The germline V gene encodes CDR1 SGHAT and CDR2 FQDESV (reference sequence). Full variable domain (rest looked up from reference TRBV11-1 and TRBJ2-4): EAEVAQSPRYKITEKSQAVAFWCDPISGHATLYWYRQILGQGPELLVQFQDESVVDDSQLPKDRFSAERLKGVDSTLKIQPAELGDSAMYLCASSLSGRGGLTAKNSQYFGAGTRLSVL.

For this clone: A read error may account for a junction end that differs from germline. The CDR3: CASSLVGQSAKNSQYF. The CDR3 DNA sequence: TGTGCCAGCAGCTTAGTGGGGCAGAGCGCCAAAAACAGTCAGTACTTC. The chain uses TRBV11-2 and TRBJ2-4; TRBD1 is a possible D gene (5 bases). Germline lookup yields CDR1 SGHAT and CDR2 FQNNGV. The CDR3 is 16 residues long.

The rearrangement uses TRBV19 and TRBJ2-3; the match to TRBD2 covers 13 bases. Germline V CDR1 and CDR2: LNHDA, SQIVND (reference sequence). J lost 5 bases, V lost 10 bases, and 3 bases had no gene match. This CDR3 spans 13 amino acids. The chain's CDR3 is CATRLAGGDTQYF. The CDR3 nucleotides read TGTGCCACTAGACTAGCGGGAGGAGATACGCAGTATTTT.

Of note for this clone: Other DNA sequences in the sample encode the same CDR3. The V gene is TRBV9, the J gene TRBJ2-5; D gene uncertain. The CDR3 consists of 13 residues. V was cut by 2 bases and J by 0 bases, with 5 bases left in between. Per germline, CDR1 SGDLS and CDR2 YYNGEE. CDR3 in amino acids: CASSVSYQETQYF. The CDR3 region has the DNA TGTGCCAGCAGCGTTTCGTACCAAGAGACCCAGTACTTC.

This chain joins TRBV18 and TRBJ1-2; TRBD1 matches 8 bases. This CDR3 comprises 15 residues. In germline, CDR1 is KGHSH, CDR2 LQKENI. Unmatched junction bases numbered 9, after V lost 2 bases and J lost 7 bases. DNA for the CDR3: TGTGCCAGCTCACCAGTTCAGGGGGCCGCTTTTGGCTACACCTTC. Residues: CASSPVQGAAFGYTF.

This clone was observed a few times. The chain combines TRBV6-1 with TRBJ2-5, with a weak D call TRBD1 (6 bases). With 4 bases removed from V and 1 base from J, the gap between germline ends came to 16 bases. Germline CDR1 is MNHNS and CDR2 is SASEGT. This CDR3 is built from 16 residues. The CDR3 region has the DNA TGTGCCAGCAGTGGACCAGGGGCGCCATTCCAAGAGACCCAGTACTTC. As protein: CASSGPGAPFQETQYF.

The V gene is TRBV2, the J gene TRBJ2-5, with D possibly being TRBD2 (7 bases). CDR1 and CDR2 from the germline V gene are SNHLY and FYNNEI. The CDR3 has 15 amino acids. V shed 5 bases and J shed 4 bases, with 17 bases lying between them. CDR3 bases: TGTGCCAGCAGTTTGGGGAGGGGGAGCGGAGAGACCCAGTACTTC. Its translation is CASSLGRGSGETQYF. The whole variable domain, filled in from reference TRBV2 and TRBJ2-5, reads EPEVTQTPSHQVTQMGQEVILRCVPISNHLYFYWYRQILGQKVEFLVSFYNNEISEKSEIFDDQFSVERPDGSNFTLKIRSTKLEDSAMYFCASSLGRGSGETQYFGPGTRLLVL.

The gene calls are TRBV27 and TRBJ2-5; TRBD2 agrees at 7 bases. The CDR3 covers 15 residues. Germline assignment: CDR1 MNHEY and CDR2 SMNVEV (reference sequence). The J segment lost 3 bases and the V segment lost 4 bases, leaving 8 bases of the junction unmatched. The CDR3 DNA reads as TGTGCCAGCAGTTCGGCTGGCGCGGGGGAAGAGACCCAGTACTTC. Protein product: CASSSAGAGEETQYF.

CDR3 protein: CASSYSNRGATEAFF. The CDR3 DNA follows: TGTGCCAGCAGTTACTCAAACAGGGGTGCCACTGAAGCTTTCTTT. This sequence joins TRBV6-6 and TRBJ1-1; 7 nucleotides line up with TRBD1. Trimming removed 0 bases from V and 4 bases from J; junction bases left unmatched: 5. CDR3 length equals 15 residues. CDR1 MNHNY and CDR2 SVGAGI come from the germline V gene (reference sequence).

The rearrangement links TRBV19 to TRBJ2-2; weak D call: TRBD2 (6 bases). The CDR3 is made up of 15 amino acids. V was shortened by 7 bases and J by 1 base, with 13 bases between the two germline ends. Germline V CDR1 and CDR2: LNHDA, SQIVND (reference sequence). CDR3: CASTAWGENTGELFF. The CDR3 coding sequence is TGTGCCAGTACCGCATGGGGGGAGAACACCGGGGAGCTGTTTTTT.

This clone appeared a few times. The rearrangement uses TRBV14 and TRBJ2-1, with TRBD2 matching 13 bases. After removal of 4 bases from V and 7 bases from J, the junction contained 4 bases not matched to a gene. Germline CDR1 and CDR2: SGHDN and FVKESK. The CDR3 length is 15 residues. CDR3 sequence reads: CASSRTSGSGNEQFF. The CDR3 nucleotides are TGTGCCAGCAGCCGGACTAGCGGGAGTGGTAATGAGCAGTTCTTC.

This clone has a handful of counts. Germline and junction disagree at one end, which may indicate a read error. This sequence joins TRBV2 and TRBJ2-6; TRBD1 is a possible D gene (5 bases). Germline V lookup: CDR1 SNHLY, CDR2 FYNNEI. The CDR3 totals 15 residues. CDR3 nucleotide sequence: TGTGCCAGCAGTGGGGATCGGTCTGGGGCCAACGGCCTGACTTTC. This codes for CASSGDRSGANGLTF.

CDR3 loop: CATSPRTSGADTQYF. The CDR3 DNA follows: TGTGCCACCAGCCCTAGGACTAGCGGGGCAGATACGCAGTATTTT. The J gene is TRBJ2-3, the V gene TRBV15, with TRBD2 matching 12 bases. The CDR3 runs 15 residues. Germline CDR1 and CDR2: LNHNV and YYDKDF (reference sequence). V was pared by 5 bases and J by 4 bases, with 4 bases of the junction left unmatched.

The chain couples TRBV6-6 to TRBJ1-2, with a weak D call TRBD1 (5 bases). Between the trimmed V and J ends, which lost 6 bases and 1 base, there was a span of 12 bases. The CDR3 loop spans 14 amino acids. CDR1 MNHNY and CDR2 SVGAGI come from the germline V gene (reference sequence). The CDR3 DNA reads TGTGCCAGCAGCCACCCGGGGGGTAACTATGGCTACACCTTC. Translated: CASSHPGGNYGYTF.

The rearrangement uses TRBV9 and TRBJ1-2; D ambiguous. The CDR3 is 13 residues long. Germline loops: CDR1 SGDLS, CDR2 YYNGEE. V gave up 0 bases and J gave up 4 bases, with 7 bases separating them. As DNA, the CDR3 is TGTGCCAGCAGCGTAGAATCCGGCTATGGCTACACCTTC. Encoded protein: CASSVESGYGYTF. The variable domain in full, completed from reference TRBV9 and TRBJ1-2, reads DSGVTQTPKHLITATGQRVTLRCSPRSGDLSVYWYQQSLDQGLQFLIQYYNGEERAKGNILERFSAQQFPDLHSELNLSSLELGDSALYFCASSVESGYGYTFGSGTRLTVV.

This clone turned up a few times. DNA for the CDR3: TGTGCCAGCAGCTTAGCCGGTCTAGCGGGAGGTACGCAGTATTTT. It translates to CASSLAGLAGGTQYF. This chain links TRBV7-2 with TRBJ2-3, with 11 nucleotides matching TRBD2. The germline V gene has CDR1 SGHTA and CDR2 FQGNSA. Trimming took 0 bases from V and 8 from J; bases not matched to a gene: 4. The CDR3 spans 15 residues. Combining the CDR3 with reference TRBV7-2 and TRBJ2-3 gives the whole variable domain GAGVSQSPSNKVTEKGKDVELRCDPISGHTALYWYRQSLGQGLEFLIYFQGNSAPDKSGLPSDRFSAERTGGSVSTLTIQRTQQEDSAVYLCASSLAGLAGGTQYFGPGTRLTVL.